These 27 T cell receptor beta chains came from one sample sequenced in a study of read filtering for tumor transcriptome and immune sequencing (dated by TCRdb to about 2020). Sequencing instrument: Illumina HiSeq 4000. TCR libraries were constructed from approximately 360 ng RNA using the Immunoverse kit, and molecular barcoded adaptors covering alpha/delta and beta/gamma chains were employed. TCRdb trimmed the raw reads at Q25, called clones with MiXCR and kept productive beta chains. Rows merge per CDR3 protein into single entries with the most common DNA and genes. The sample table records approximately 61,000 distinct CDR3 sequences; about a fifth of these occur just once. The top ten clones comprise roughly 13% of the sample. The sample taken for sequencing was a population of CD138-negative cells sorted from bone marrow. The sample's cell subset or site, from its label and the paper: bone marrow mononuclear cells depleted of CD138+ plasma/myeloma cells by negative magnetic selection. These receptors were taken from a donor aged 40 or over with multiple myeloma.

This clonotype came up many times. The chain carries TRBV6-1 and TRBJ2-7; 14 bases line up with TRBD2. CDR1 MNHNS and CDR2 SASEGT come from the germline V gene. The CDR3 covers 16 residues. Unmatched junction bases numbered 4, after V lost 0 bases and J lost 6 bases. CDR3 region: CASSEAGTSGRREQYF. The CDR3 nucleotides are TGTGCCAGCAGTGAAGCCGGGACTAGCGGGAGACGCGAGCAGTACTTC.

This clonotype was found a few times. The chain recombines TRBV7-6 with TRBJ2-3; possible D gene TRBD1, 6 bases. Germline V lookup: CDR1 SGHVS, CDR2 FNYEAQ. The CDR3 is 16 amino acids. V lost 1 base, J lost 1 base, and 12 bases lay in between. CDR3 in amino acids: CASSLGLGQRTDTQYF. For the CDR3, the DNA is TGTGCCAGCAGCTTAGGGCTCGGACAGCGCACAGATACGCAGTATTTT.

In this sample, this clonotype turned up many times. The chain's CDR3 is CASSLARDRSSEQFF. In DNA form, the CDR3 reads TGTGCCAGCAGCTTAGCCCGGGACAGGTCATCTGAGCAGTTCTTC. V and J are TRBV7-9 and TRBJ2-1; 8 nucleotides agree with TRBD1. The CDR3 spans 15 residues. Germline V gene data show CDR1 as SEHNR and CDR2 as FQNEAQ (reference sequence). The V gene end was trimmed by 0 bases and the J gene end by 9 bases; junction bases not matched to a gene: 7. The entire variable domain, with the rest obtained from reference TRBV7-9 and TRBJ2-1, is as follows: DTGVSQNPRHKITKRGQNVTFRCDPISEHNRLYWYRQTLGQGPEFLTYFQNEAQLEKSRLLSDRFSAERPKGSFSTLEIQRTEQGDSAMYLCASSLARDRSSEQFFGPGTRLTVL.

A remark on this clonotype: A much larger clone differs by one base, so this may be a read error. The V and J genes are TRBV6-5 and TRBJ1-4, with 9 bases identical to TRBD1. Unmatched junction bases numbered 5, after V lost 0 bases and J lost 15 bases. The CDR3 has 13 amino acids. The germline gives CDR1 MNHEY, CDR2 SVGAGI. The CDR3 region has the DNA TGTGCCAGCAGTTACTCGGGACAGGGTCGGATGTTTTTT. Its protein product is CASSYSGQGRMFF.

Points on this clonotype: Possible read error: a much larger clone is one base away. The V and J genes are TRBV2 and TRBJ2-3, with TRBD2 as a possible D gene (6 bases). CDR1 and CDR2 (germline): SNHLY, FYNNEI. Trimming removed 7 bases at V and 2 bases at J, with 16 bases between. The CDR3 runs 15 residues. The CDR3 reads CASNGGTGPTDTQYF. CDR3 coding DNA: TGTGCCAGCAATGGCGGGACTGGACCCACAGATACGCAGTATTTT. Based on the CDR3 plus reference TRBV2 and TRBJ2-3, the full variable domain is EPEVTQTPSHQVTQMGQEVILRCVPISNHLYFYWYRQILGQKVEFLVSFYNNEISEKSEIFDDQFSVERPDGSNFTLKIRSTKLEDSAMYFCASNGGTGPTDTQYFGPGTRLTVL.

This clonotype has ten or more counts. The CDR3 DNA is TGTGCCAGCAGCTTAATAGCGGGAGTCTACAATGAGCAGTTCTTC. Translating gives CASSLIAGVYNEQFF. The V call is TRBV13, the J call TRBJ2-1, with 9 bases fitting TRBD2. CDR1 and CDR2 from the germline V gene are PRHDT and FYEKMQ (reference sequence). The CDR3 runs to 15 residues. V was clipped by 2 bases and J by 3 bases; unmatched bases: 2.

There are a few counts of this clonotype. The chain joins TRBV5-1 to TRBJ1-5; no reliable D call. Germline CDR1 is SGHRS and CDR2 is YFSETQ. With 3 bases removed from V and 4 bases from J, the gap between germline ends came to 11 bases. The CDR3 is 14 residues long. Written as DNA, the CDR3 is TGCGCCAGCAGCTCGGGTGGGCCAAATCAGCCCCAGCATTTT. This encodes CASSSGGPNQPQHF. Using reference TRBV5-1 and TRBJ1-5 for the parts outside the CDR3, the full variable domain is KAGVTQTPRYLIKTRGQQVTLSCSPISGHRSVSWYQQTPGQGLQFLFEYFSETQRNKGNFPGRFSGRQFSNSRSEMNVSTLELGDSALYLCASSSGGPNQPQHFGDGTRLSIL.

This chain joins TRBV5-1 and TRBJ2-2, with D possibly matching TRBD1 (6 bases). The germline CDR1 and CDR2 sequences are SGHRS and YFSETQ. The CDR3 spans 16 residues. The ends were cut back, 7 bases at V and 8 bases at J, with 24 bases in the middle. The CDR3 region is CASDQPTGPMPGELFF. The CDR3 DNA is TGCGCCAGCGACCAACCGACAGGTCCTATGCCTGGGGAGCTGTTTTTT.

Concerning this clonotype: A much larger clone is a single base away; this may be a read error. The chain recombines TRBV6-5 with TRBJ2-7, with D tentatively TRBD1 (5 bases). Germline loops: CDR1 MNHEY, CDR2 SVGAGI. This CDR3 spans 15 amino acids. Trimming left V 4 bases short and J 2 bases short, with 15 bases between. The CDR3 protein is CASSSSHGQAYEQYF. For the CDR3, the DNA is TGTGCCAGCAGTTCGAGCCATGGACAAGCCTACGAGCAGTACTTC.

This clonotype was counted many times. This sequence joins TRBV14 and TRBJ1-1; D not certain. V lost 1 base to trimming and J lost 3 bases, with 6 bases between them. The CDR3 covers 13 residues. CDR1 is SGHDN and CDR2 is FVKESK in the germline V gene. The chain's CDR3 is CASSQASYTEAFF. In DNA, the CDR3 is TGTGCCAGCAGCCAAGCCTCGTACACTGAAGCTTTCTTT.

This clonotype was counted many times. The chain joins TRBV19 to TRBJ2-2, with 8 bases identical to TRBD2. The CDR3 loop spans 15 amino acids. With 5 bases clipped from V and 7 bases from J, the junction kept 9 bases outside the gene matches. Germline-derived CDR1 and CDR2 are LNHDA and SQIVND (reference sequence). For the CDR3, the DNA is TGTGCCAGTAGTGGTAGCGGGGCGATCGGCGGGGAGCTGTTTTTT. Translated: CASSGSGAIGGELFF.

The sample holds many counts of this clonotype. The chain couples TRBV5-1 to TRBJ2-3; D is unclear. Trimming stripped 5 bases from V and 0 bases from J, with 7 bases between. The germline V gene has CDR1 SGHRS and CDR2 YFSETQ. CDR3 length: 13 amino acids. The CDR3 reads CASRASSTDTQYF. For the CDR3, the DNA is TGCGCCAGCAGAGCCAGTAGCACAGATACGCAGTATTTT.

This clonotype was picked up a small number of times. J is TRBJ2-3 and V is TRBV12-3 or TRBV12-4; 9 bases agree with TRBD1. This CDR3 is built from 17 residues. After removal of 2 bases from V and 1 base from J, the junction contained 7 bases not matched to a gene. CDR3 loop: CASSLFRTGAGTDTQYF. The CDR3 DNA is TGTGCCAGCAGTTTATTTAGGACAGGGGCCGGCACAGATACGCAGTATTTT.

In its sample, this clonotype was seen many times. The CDR3 DNA reads TGCAGCGTTGACAGCCCACGAACCTACAATGAGCAGTTCTTC. Protein sequence: CSVDSPRTYNEQFF. This sequence joins TRBV29-1 and TRBJ2-1; no reliable D call. Trimming removed 3 bases from V and 2 bases from J, with 11 bases in between. This CDR3 region has 14 residues. Germline CDR1 reads SQVTM; CDR2 reads ANQGSEA.

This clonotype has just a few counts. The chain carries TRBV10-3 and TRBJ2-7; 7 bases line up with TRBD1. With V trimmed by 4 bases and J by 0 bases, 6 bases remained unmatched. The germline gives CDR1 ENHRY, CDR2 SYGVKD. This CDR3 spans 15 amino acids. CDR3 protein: CAISALSGGSYEQYF. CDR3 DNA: TGTGCCATCAGTGCACTGTCAGGGGGCTCCTACGAGCAGTACTTC.

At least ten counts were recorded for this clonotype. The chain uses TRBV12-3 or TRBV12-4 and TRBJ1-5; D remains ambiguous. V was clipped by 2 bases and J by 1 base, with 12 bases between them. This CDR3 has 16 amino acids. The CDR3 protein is CASSLSPLGSNQPQHF. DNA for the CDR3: TGTGCCAGCAGTTTATCTCCCCTAGGGAGCAATCAGCCCCAGCATTTT.

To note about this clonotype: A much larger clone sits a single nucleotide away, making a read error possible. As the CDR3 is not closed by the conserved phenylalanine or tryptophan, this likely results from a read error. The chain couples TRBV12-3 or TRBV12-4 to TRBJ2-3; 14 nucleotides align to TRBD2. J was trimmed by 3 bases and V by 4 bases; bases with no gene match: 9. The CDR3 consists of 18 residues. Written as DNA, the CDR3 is TGTGCCAGCAGTTCTTATCCCGGGACTAGCGGGAGAACAGATACGCAGTATTCT. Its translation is CASSSYPGTSGRTDTQYS.

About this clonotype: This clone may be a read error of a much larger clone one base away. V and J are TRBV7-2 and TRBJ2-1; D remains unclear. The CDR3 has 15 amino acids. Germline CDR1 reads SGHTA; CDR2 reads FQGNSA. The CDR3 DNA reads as TGTGCCAGCAGCTTAGTGACGGGCACCTACAATGAGCAGTCCTTC. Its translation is CASSLVTGTYNEQSF.

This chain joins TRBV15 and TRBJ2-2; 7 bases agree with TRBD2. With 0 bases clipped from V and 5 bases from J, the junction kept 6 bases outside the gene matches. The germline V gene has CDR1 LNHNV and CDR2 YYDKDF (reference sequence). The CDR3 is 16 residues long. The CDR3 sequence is CATSRDIGRKTGELFF. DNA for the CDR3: TGTGCCACCAGCAGAGATATCGGGAGGAAAACCGGGGAGCTGTTTTTT.

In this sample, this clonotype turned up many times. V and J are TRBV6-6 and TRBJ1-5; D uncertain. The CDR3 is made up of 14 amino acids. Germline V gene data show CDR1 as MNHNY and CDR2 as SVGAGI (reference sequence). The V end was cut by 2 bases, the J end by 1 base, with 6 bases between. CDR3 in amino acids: CASSYRESNQPQHF. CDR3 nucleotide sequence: TGTGCCAGCAGTTACAGGGAGAGCAATCAGCCCCAGCATTTT.

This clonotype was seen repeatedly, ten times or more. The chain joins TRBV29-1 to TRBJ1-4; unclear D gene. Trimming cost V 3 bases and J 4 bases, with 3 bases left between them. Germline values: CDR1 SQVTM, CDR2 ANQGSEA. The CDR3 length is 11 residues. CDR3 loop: CSVDSNEKLFF. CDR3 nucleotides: TGCAGCGTTGACAGTAATGAAAAACTGTTTTTT.

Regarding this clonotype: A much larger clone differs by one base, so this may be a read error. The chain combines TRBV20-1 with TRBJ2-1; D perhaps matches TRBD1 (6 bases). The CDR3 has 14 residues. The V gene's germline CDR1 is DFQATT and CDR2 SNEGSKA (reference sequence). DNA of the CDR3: TGCAGTGCACCCCACAGGGCTATGGGGAATGAGCAGTCCTTC. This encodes CSAPHRAMGNEQSF.

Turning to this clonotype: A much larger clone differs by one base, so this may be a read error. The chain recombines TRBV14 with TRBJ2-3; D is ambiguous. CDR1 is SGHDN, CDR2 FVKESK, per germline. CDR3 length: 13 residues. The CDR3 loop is CASSPTYYDTRYF. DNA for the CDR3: TGTGCCAGCAGCCCCACTTACTACGATACGCGGTATTTT.

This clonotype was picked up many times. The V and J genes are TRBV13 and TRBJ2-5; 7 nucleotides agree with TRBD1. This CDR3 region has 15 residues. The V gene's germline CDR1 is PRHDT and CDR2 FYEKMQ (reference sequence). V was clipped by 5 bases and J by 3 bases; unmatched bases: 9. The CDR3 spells CASSHRPGTEETQYF. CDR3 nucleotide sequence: TGTGCCAGCAGCCACCGCCCCGGGACAGAAGAGACCCAGTACTTC.

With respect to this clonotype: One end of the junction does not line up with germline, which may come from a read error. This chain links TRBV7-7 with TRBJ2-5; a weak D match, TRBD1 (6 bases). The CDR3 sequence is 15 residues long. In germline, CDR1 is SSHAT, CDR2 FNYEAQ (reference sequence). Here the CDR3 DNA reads TGTGCTAGCAGCTTAGCCTTCGGGACATATGAGACCCAGTACTTC. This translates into CASSLAFGTYETQYF.

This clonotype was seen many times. In nucleotides, the CDR3 is TGTGCCAGCAGCCTACAGGCTAGCGGGAAGGATACGCAGTATTTT. Translated, it gives CASSLQASGKDTQYF. The rearrangement uses TRBV7-8 and TRBJ2-3; 9 bases are shared with TRBD2. The germline V gene encodes CDR1 SGHVS and CDR2 FQNEAQ. The CDR3 length is 15 residues. V was pared by 5 bases and J by 6 bases, with 9 bases of the junction left unmatched. The full variable domain, in which reference TRBV7-8 and TRBJ2-3 provide the parts outside the CDR3, is GAGVSQSPRYKVAKRGQDVALRCDPISGHVSLFWYQQALGQGPEFLTYFQNEAQLDKSGLPSDRFFAERPEGSVSTLKIQRTQQEDSAVYLCASSLQASGKDTQYFGPGTRLTVL.

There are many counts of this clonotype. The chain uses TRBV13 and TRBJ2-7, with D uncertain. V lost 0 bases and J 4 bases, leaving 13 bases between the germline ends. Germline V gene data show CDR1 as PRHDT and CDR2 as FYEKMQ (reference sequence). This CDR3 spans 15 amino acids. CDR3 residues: CASSLGGGAQYEQYF. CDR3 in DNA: TGTGCCAGCAGCTTAGGCGGCGGAGCACAATACGAGCAGTACTTC.